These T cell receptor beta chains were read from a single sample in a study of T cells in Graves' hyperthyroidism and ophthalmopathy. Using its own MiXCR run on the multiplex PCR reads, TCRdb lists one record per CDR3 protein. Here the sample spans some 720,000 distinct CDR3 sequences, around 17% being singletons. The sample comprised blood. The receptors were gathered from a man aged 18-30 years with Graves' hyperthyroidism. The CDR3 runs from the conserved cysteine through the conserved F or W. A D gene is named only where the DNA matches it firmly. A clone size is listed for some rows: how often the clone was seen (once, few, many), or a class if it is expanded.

CDR3: CASSPATGTNYGYTF
DNA: TGTGCCAGCAGTCCAGCGACGGGTACCAACTATGGCTACACCTTC
D: -
V: TRBV12-3/TRBV12-4
size: many
J: TRBJ1-2

CDR3: CASRTILAGAMNTQYF
DNA: TGTGCCAGCAGAACGATCCTGGCGGGGGCGATGAATACGCAGTATTTT
D: -
V: TRBV2
size: many
J: TRBJ2-3

CDR3: CASSDGQGTYEQYF
DNA: TGCGCCAGCAGTGACGGACAGGGGACCTACGAGCAGTACTTC
D: TRBD1
V: TRBV10-1
size: -
J: TRBJ2-7

CDR3: CASSLSIGRLVTVRYGYTF
DNA: TGTGCCAGCAGCTTATCTATAGGTCGGTTGGTGACTGTTCGCTATGGCTACACCTTC
D: -
V: TRBV5-5
size: few
J: TRBJ1-2

CDR3: CSARGPAGLVLHEQYF
DNA: TGCAGTGCTAGAGGCCCGGCGGGACTAGTGTTGCACGAGCAGTACTTC
D: TRBD2
V: TRBV20-1
size: -
J: TRBJ2-7

CDR3: CAISESLAGNQPQHF
DNA: TGTGCCATCAGTGAGTCTCTGGCGGGCAATCAGCCCCAGCATTTT
D: -
V: TRBV10-3
size: -
J: TRBJ1-5

CDR3: CASSGLAGRETQYF
DNA: TGTGCCAGCAGTGGGCTAGCGGGACGGGAGACCCAGTACTTC
D: TRBD2
V: TRBV2
size: few
J: TRBJ2-5

CDR3: CASSSRLAGVGEQFF
DNA: TGTGCCAGCAGTTCCCGACTAGCGGGAGTGGGTGAGCAGTTCTTC
D: TRBD2
V: TRBV28
size: many
J: TRBJ2-1

CDR3: CASTRRPGQGETEQYF
DNA: TGTGCCAGCACCCGACGACCGGGACAGGGCGAGACAGAGCAGTACTTC
D: TRBD1
V: TRBV6-2/TRBV6-3
size: many
J: TRBJ2-7

CDR3: CASSSTYGERTGRETQYF
DNA: TGTGCCAGCAGCTCTACCTACGGCGAAAGGACAGGGAGAGAGACCCAGTACTTC
D: TRBD1
V: TRBV28
size: many
J: TRBJ2-5

CDR3: CAWKLAGGLWDTQYF
DNA: TGTGCCTGGAAACTAGCGGGAGGGCTATGGGATACGCAGTATTTT
D: TRBD2
V: TRBV30
size: many
J: TRBJ2-3